These T cell receptor beta chains were read from a single sample in a study of cytomegalovirus exposure and HLA in healthy donors. Assay: immunoSEQ multiplex PCR; the TCRdb copy retains only in-frame clones and omits some. The sample includes 200,000 or so clones, 70% to 90% of them seen just once. The sequencing sample was made of PBMCs. The receptors here all came from a human donor in good health. CDR3s include the opening cysteine and the closing phenylalanine or tryptophan.

v_call	j_call	cdr3_aa
TRBV25-1	TRBJ2-5	CASSEYRGKETQYF
TRBV27	TRBJ2-1	CASSSSGTTGYNEQFF
TRBV18	TRBJ2-1	CASSRAGGPYNEQFF
TRBV10-3	TRBJ2-2	CATRLGENTGELFF
TRBV19	TRBJ2-2	CASSTKNTGELFF
TRBV9	TRBJ2-2	CASSVTGTGGHGELFF
TRBV7-9	TRBJ1-1	CASSQGQTRDTEAFF
TRBV30	TRBJ2-7	CAWSVSGNYEQYF
TRBV5-1	TRBJ2-1	CASSVGTGAYNEQFF
TRBV5-1	TRBJ2-7	CASRPPGQGPYEQYF
TRBV19	TRBJ2-7	CASSIETGGYEQYF
TRBV29-1	TRBJ1-1	CSAGGGQGFTSGAFF
TRBV30	TRBJ2-1	CAWRTSLADEQFF
TRBV6-1	TRBJ1-4	CASSLRAGEKLFF
TRBV4-1	TRBJ2-7	CASSQVKDTYEQYF
TRBV5-8	TRBJ2-1	CASSLDRGPLHNEQFF
TRBV7-9	TRBJ1-5	CASSRDGLEQPQHF
TRBV7-2	TRBJ2-7	CASSLRALAGGPSREQYF
TRBV10-3	TRBJ2-6	CAISESGPPSGANVLTF
TRBV2	TRBJ2-7	CASSDIGQGIFHEQYF
TRBV15	TRBJ2-3	CATSRDVASTDTQYF
TRBV4-3	TRBJ2-1	CASSQVTLAGGPNEQFF
TRBV19	TRBJ1-3	CASRTGASGNTIYF